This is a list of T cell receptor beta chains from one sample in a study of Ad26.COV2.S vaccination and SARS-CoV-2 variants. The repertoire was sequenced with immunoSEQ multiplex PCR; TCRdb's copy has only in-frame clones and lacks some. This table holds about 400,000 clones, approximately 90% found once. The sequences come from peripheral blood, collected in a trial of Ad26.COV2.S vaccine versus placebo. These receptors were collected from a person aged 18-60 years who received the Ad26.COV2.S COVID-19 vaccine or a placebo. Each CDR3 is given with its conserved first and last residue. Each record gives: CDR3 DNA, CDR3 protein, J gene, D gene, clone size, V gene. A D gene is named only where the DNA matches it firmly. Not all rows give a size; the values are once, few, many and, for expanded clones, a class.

TGCGCCAGCAGGGGGGTCCTTAGCTCCTACGAGCAGTACTTC,CASRGVLSSYEQYF,TRBJ2-7,-,few,TRBV5-1
TGCGCCAGCAGCCAAGATGGCAGAGGCAATCAGCCCCAGCATTTT,CASSQDGRGNQPQHF,TRBJ1-5,-,-,TRBV4-1
TGTGCCAGCAGCTTCGGGGGGGCGTTGTCTGGGGCCAACGTCCTGACTTTC,CASSFGGALSGANVLTF,TRBJ2-6,TRBD2,-,TRBV5-5
TGTGCCAGCAGCCAAGTATTGTGGGAACGGGAGGATGGCTACACCTTC,CASSQVLWEREDGYTF,TRBJ1-2,-,once,TRBV4-2
TGTGCCAGCTCACCGGGACAGGGTCTCTATGGCTACACCTTC,CASSPGQGLYGYTF,TRBJ1-2,TRBD1,-,TRBV18
TGCGCCAGCAGCCAAGACACACCGGGGGTCTACGAGCAGTACTTC,CASSQDTPGVYEQYF,TRBJ2-7,-,-,TRBV4-1
TGTGCCAGCAGCACCAGGGGGGATGGAAACACCATATATTTT,CASSTRGDGNTIYF,TRBJ1-3,TRBD1,-,TRBV7-8
TGTGCCAGCAGTTTGGACACCTCCCCCTACGAGCAGTACTTC,CASSLDTSPYEQYF,TRBJ2-7,-,-,TRBV6-5
TGTGCCAGCAGCTTAATGATCTCTGGAAACACCATATATTTT,CASSLMISGNTIYF,TRBJ1-3,-,once,TRBV7-6
TGTGCCAGCAGCCAACCCAGCCCCTTTTGTAGCTACGAGCAGTACTTC,CASSQPSPFCSYEQYF,TRBJ2-7,-,-,TRBV3-1/TRBV3-2
TGTGCCAGCAGCTTGGAGAAGGTTGAAGCTTTCTTT,CASSLEKVEAFF,TRBJ1-1,-,-,TRBV5-8
TGTGCCAGCAGTTTTTGGCGGGGAACTGAAGCTTTCTTT,CASSFWRGTEAFF,TRBJ1-1,-,-,TRBV28
TGTGCCAGCGGAAAAGGGGAGCAGATTCAAGGAAACACCATATATTTT,CASGKGEQIQGNTIYF,TRBJ1-3,-,-,TRBV6-6
TGTGCCAGCAGCTTACGATCGGACAGCTGGGAAGCTTTCTTT,CASSLRSDSWEAFF,TRBJ1-1,-,-,TRBV6-5